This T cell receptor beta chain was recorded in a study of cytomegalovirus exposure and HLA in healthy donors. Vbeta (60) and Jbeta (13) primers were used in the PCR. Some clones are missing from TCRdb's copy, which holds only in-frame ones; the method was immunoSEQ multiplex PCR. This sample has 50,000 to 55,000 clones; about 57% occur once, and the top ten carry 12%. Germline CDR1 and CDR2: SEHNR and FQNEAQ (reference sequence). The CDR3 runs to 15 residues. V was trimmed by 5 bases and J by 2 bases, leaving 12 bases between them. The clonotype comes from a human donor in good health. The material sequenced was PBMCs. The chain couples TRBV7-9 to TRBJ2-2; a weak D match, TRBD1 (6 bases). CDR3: CASSQVDRNTGELFF. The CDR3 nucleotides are TGTGCCAGCAGCCAGGTGGACAGAAACACCGGGGAGCTGTTTTTT.